This is a list of T cell receptor beta chains from one sample in a study of cytomegalovirus exposure and HLA in healthy donors. Assay used: immunoSEQ multiplex PCR; TCRdb lists only in-frame clones, some missing. There are over 150,000 clones in the sample; around 83% occur only once, and 6% to 8% lies in the top ten. Sequenced material: PBMCs. The receptors were sampled from a woman in her forties or fifties in good health and CMV-seropositive. Both conserved end residues are part of each CDR3. The D gene is left open where the match is weak. Clone size is shown for a subset of rows, as once, few, many or a class of expanded clone.

clone_size: -
v_call: TRBV20-1
d_call: -
j_call: TRBJ2-1
cdr3_nt: TGCAGTGCTAGAACCGGGACTTGCCAGTTCTTC
cdr3_aa: CSARTGTCQFF

clone_size: -
v_call: TRBV15
d_call: -
j_call: TRBJ2-3
cdr3_nt: TGTGCCACCAGCAGAGGCGGGGCCCGGGATACGCAGTATTTT
cdr3_aa: CATSRGGARDTQYF

clone_size: -
v_call: TRBV15
d_call: TRBD1
j_call: TRBJ2-1
cdr3_nt: TGTGCCACCAGCAGTTCCCCCGACAGGGGAAATGAGCAGTTCTTC
cdr3_aa: CATSSSPDRGNEQFF

clone_size: -
v_call: TRBV29-1
d_call: -
j_call: TRBJ2-5
cdr3_nt: TGCAGCGTGACAGGACGCTGGACCCAAGAGACCCAGTACTTC
cdr3_aa: CSVTGRWTQETQYF

clone_size: few
v_call: TRBV4-1
d_call: -
j_call: TRBJ1-2
cdr3_nt: TGCGCCAGCAGCCAATCGATCGGGGGGAACTATGGCTACACCTTC
cdr3_aa: CASSQSIGGNYGYTF

clone_size: -
v_call: TRBV19
d_call: -
j_call: TRBJ1-2
cdr3_nt: TGTGCCAGTAGTTCTAGGGGGACTGGCTACACCTTC
cdr3_aa: CASSSRGTGYTF

clone_size: -
v_call: TRBV7-2
d_call: TRBD1
j_call: TRBJ2-7
cdr3_nt: TGTGCCAGCAGCCCACAGGGGGAGGTTAGGTACTTC
cdr3_aa: CASSPQGEVRYF

clone_size: -
v_call: TRBV7-3
d_call: -
j_call: TRBJ2-1
cdr3_nt: TGTGCCAGCAGCTTTGGGACAAACAACAATGAGCAGTTCTTC
cdr3_aa: CASSFGTNNNEQFF

clone_size: -
v_call: TRBV5-4
d_call: -
j_call: TRBJ2-1
cdr3_nt: TGTGCCAGCAGCTTGGCAGGGGCCACTTCCTACAATGGGCAGTTCTTC
cdr3_aa: CASSLAGATSYNGQFF

clone_size: -
v_call: TRBV4-1
d_call: -
j_call: TRBJ2-5
cdr3_nt: TGCGCCAGCAGCCTAAGGGGGGGGCGCCAAGAGACCCAGTACTTC
cdr3_aa: CASSLRGGRQETQYF

clone_size: once
v_call: TRBV2
d_call: -
j_call: TRBJ2-7
cdr3_nt: TGTGCCAGCAGCAAGCGTTTCTACGAGCAGTACTTC
cdr3_aa: CASSKRFYEQYF

clone_size: -
v_call: TRBV6-6
d_call: -
j_call: TRBJ1-5
cdr3_nt: TGTGCCAGCAGTTACTCGGGGGGGCCCGGTCAGCCCCAGCATTTT
cdr3_aa: CASSYSGGPGQPQHF

clone_size: -
v_call: TRBV18
d_call: TRBD2
j_call: TRBJ2-1
cdr3_nt: TGTGCCAGCTCACCACCGGCCAGCGGGAGTAACAATGAGCAGTTCTTC
cdr3_aa: CASSPPASGSNNEQFF

clone_size: -
v_call: TRBV30
d_call: TRBD1
j_call: TRBJ1-1
cdr3_nt: TGTGCCTGGAGTTCACAGGGGTCCCGATATACTGAAGCTTTCTTT
cdr3_aa: CAWSSQGSRYTEAFF

clone_size: few
v_call: TRBV19
d_call: TRBD1
j_call: TRBJ2-1
cdr3_nt: TGTGCCAGTAGTATAGACGGGACAGGGGACTCTTATGATGAGCAGTTCTTC
cdr3_aa: CASSIDGTGDSYDEQFF

clone_size: -
v_call: TRBV20-1
d_call: TRBD1
j_call: TRBJ1-4
cdr3_nt: TGCAGTGCAACAGGGGATGAAAAACTGTTTTTT
cdr3_aa: CSATGDEKLFF

clone_size: -
v_call: TRBV19
d_call: TRBD1
j_call: TRBJ1-5
cdr3_nt: TGTGCCAGTAGGACAGGGTTGATCCAGCCCCAGCATTTT
cdr3_aa: CASRTGLIQPQHF

clone_size: -
v_call: TRBV5-4
d_call: -
j_call: TRBJ2-6
cdr3_nt: TGTGCCAGCAGCCCGGGGGGGCGAGGCAGGGGGGTGTCTGGGGCCAACGTCCTGACTTTC
cdr3_aa: CASSPGGRGRGVSGANVLTF

clone_size: -
v_call: TRBV19
d_call: -
j_call: TRBJ1-5
cdr3_nt: TGTGCCAGTACCTATAGGGAGGACCAGCCCCAGCATTTT
cdr3_aa: CASTYREDQPQHF

clone_size: -
v_call: TRBV6-5
d_call: TRBD1
j_call: TRBJ1-1
cdr3_nt: TGTGCCAGCAGTACGACAGGGGGCATGAACACTGAAGCTTTCTTT
cdr3_aa: CASSTTGGMNTEAFF

clone_size: -
v_call: TRBV5-1
d_call: -
j_call: TRBJ1-5
cdr3_nt: TGCGCCAGCAGCTCGGAGGGGATCTGGAATCAGCCCCAGCATTTT
cdr3_aa: CASSSEGIWNQPQHF

clone_size: -
v_call: TRBV18
d_call: -
j_call: TRBJ2-1
cdr3_nt: TGTGCCAGCTCACCTACAATTACGCAGTCTGCCAATGAGCAGTTCTTC
cdr3_aa: CASSPTITQSANEQFF

clone_size: -
v_call: TRBV14
d_call: -
j_call: TRBJ2-3
cdr3_nt: TGTGCCAGCAGCCGGACAGTCCCCGCGTCGGATACGCAGTATTTT
cdr3_aa: CASSRTVPASDTQYF

clone_size: -
v_call: TRBV6-1
d_call: TRBD2
j_call: TRBJ2-5
cdr3_nt: TGTGCCAGCAGTAAGGGTAGCGGGGAAGAGACCCAGTACTTC
cdr3_aa: CASSKGSGEETQYF

clone_size: -
v_call: TRBV10-3
d_call: -
j_call: TRBJ1-1
cdr3_nt: TGTGCCATCAGTGAGTCGGCAGGATGGACTGAAGCTTTCTTT
cdr3_aa: CAISESAGWTEAFF

clone_size: once
v_call: TRBV21-1
d_call: -
j_call: TRBJ2-2
cdr3_nt: TGTGCCAGCAGCAAAGAGCGGGACACCGGGGAGCTGTTTTTT
cdr3_aa: CASSKERDTGELFF

clone_size: -
v_call: TRBV5-4
d_call: TRBD1
j_call: TRBJ2-6
cdr3_nt: TGTGCCAGCAGCTTGGGGACAGGGGTTATGGGGGCCAACGGCCTGACTTTC
cdr3_aa: CASSLGTGVMGANGLTF

clone_size: -
v_call: TRBV5-5
d_call: -
j_call: TRBJ2-7
cdr3_nt: TGTGCCAGCAGCTTGGTAGACGAGCAGTACTTC
cdr3_aa: CASSLVDEQYF

clone_size: -
v_call: TRBV27
d_call: -
j_call: TRBJ1-1
cdr3_nt: TGTGCCAGCAGTCCCCGTTATAGGGGCCTAAACACTGAAGCTTTCTTT
cdr3_aa: CASSPRYRGLNTEAFF

clone_size: -
v_call: TRBV7-9
d_call: TRBD2
j_call: TRBJ2-3
cdr3_nt: TGTTCCAGCAGCTTAGTCCGGGGGGGCACAGATACGCAGTATTTT
cdr3_aa: CSSSLVRGGTDTQYF

clone_size: -
v_call: TRBV5-1
d_call: -
j_call: TRBJ2-3
cdr3_nt: TGCGCCAGCAGGGGGCCGACTAGCACAGATACGCAGTATTTT
cdr3_aa: CASRGPTSTDTQYF

clone_size: -
v_call: TRBV5-6
d_call: TRBD1
j_call: TRBJ1-6
cdr3_nt: TGTGCCAGCAGCTATGACAGGGGAGGATCACCCCTCCACTTT
cdr3_aa: CASSYDRGGSPLHF

clone_size: few
v_call: TRBV14
d_call: -
j_call: TRBJ2-1
cdr3_nt: TGTGCCAGCAGCCAATATGGCGGGATAACACACAATGAGCAGTTCTTC
cdr3_aa: CASSQYGGITHNEQFF

clone_size: -
v_call: TRBV5-1
d_call: TRBD2
j_call: TRBJ2-1
cdr3_nt: TGCGCCAGCAGACTCTCTAGCGGTGAGCAGTTCTTC
cdr3_aa: CASRLSSGEQFF

clone_size: -
v_call: TRBV5-5
d_call: TRBD1
j_call: TRBJ2-7
cdr3_nt: TGTGCCAGCAGCTTAAACCTACCGGGACAGGGTTCCCACGAGCAGTACTTC
cdr3_aa: CASSLNLPGQGSHEQYF